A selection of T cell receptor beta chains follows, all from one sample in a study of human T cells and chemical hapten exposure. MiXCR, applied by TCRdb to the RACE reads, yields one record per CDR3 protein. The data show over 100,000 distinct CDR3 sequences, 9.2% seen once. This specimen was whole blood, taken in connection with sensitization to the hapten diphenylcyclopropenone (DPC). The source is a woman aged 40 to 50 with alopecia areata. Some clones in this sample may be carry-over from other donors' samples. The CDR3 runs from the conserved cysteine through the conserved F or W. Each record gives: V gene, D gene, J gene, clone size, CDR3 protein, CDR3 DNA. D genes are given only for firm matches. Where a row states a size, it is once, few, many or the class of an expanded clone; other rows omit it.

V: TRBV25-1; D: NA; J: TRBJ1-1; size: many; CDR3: CASDSGAGEAFF; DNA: TGTGCCAGCGATTCGGGGGCAGGTGAAGCTTTCTTT
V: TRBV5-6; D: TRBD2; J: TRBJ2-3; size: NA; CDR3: CASSSDLSGGPISTDTQYF; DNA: TGTGCCAGCAGCTCCGACTTAAGCGGGGGGCCTATTAGCACAGATACGCAGTATTTT
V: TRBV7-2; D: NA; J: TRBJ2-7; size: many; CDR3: CASSFSSTGREQYF; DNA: TGTGCCAGCAGCTTCTCTTCCACGGGTCGCGAGCAGTACTTC
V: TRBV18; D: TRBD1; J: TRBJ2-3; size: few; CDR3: CASSPRTGSSTDTQYF; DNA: TGTGCCAGCTCACCACGGACAGGGTCTAGCACAGATACGCAGTATTTT
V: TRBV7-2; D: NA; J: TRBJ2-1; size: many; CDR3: CASSQFRGVFLNEQFF; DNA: TGTGCCAGCAGCCAGTTCAGAGGGGTTTTTTTAAATGAGCAGTTCTTC
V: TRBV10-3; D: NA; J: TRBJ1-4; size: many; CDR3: CAISDRNEKLFF; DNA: TGTGCCATCAGTGACAGGAATGAAAAACTGTTTTTT
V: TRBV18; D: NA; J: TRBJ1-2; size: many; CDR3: CASSPGSLANYGYTF; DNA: TGTGCCAGCTCACCGGGGAGTTTAGCTAACTATGGCTACACCTTC
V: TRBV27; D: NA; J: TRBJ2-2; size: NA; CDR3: CASSRLGTMNTGELFF; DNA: TGTGCCAGCAGTCGCTTGGGGACAATGAACACCGGGGAGCTGTTTTTT
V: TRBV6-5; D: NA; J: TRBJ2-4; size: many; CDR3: CASSYGPGVDIQYF; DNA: TGTGCCAGCAGTTACGGGCCCGGAGTGGACATTCAGTACTTC
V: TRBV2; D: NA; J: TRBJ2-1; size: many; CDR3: CASVGPLYNEQFF; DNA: TGTGCCAGCGTAGGTCCCCTCTACAATGAGCAGTTCTTC
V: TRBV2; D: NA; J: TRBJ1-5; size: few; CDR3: CASTPVTVNQPQHF; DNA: TGTGCCAGCACCCCGGTGACAGTCAATCAGCCCCAGCATTTT
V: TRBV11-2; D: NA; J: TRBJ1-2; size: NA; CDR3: CASSPEGYGYTF; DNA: TGTGCCAGCAGCCCGGAGGGGTATGGCTACACCTTC
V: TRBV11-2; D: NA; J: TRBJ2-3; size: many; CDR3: CASSLMSRADTQYF; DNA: TGTGCCAGCAGCTTAATGTCCCGGGCAGATACGCAGTATTTT
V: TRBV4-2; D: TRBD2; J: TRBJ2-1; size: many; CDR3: CASSQSGTRRYNEQFF; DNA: TGTGCCAGCAGCCAATCCGGGACTAGAAGATACAATGAGCAGTTCTTC
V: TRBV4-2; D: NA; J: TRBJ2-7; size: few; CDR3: CASSQVTREVSEQYF; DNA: TGTGCCAGCAGCCAAGTTACCAGGGAAGTAAGCGAGCAGTACTTC
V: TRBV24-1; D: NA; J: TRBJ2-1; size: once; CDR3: CATSDLRGTEDGEQFF; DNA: TGTGCCACCAGTGATTTGCGGGGGACCGAGGACGGTGAGCAGTTCTTC
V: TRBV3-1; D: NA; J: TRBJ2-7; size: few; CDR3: CASSPSGDYEQYF; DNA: TGTGCCAGCAGCCCCTCCGGGGACTACGAGCAGTACTTC
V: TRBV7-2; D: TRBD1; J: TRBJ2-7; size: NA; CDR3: CASSLARQGRVQYF; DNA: TGTGCCAGCAGCTTAGCCCGACAGGGCCGTGTGCAGTACTTC
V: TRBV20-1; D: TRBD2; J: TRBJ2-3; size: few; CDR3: CSAWDSAGADTQYF; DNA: TGCAGTGCTTGGGATAGCGCGGGGGCAGATACGCAGTATTTT
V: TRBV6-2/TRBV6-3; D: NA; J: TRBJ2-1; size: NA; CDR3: CASSSRDKYNEQFF; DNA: TGTGCCAGCAGTTCTAGGGACAAGTACAATGAGCAGTTCTTC
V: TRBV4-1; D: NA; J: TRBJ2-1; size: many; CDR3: CASSRSGGTGPYNEQFF; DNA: TGCGCCAGCAGCCGGTCCGGGGGCACGGGCCCCTACAATGAGCAGTTCTTC
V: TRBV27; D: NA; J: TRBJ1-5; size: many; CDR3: CASSLYGQPYSNQPQHF; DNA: TGTGCCAGCAGTCTTTACGGACAGCCTTATAGCAATCAGCCCCAGCATTTT
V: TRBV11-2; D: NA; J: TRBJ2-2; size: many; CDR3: CASSDQNTGELFF; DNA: TGTGCCAGCAGCGATCAGAACACCGGGGAGCTGTTTTTT
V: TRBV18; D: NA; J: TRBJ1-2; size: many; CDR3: CASSPTAGLNYGYTF; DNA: TGTGCCAGCTCACCCACCGCAGGGCTTAACTATGGCTACACCTTC
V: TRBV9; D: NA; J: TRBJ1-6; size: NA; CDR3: CASSAREGLGNSPLHF; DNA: TGTGCCAGCAGCGCGAGGGAGGGGTTAGGTAATTCACCCCTCCACTTT
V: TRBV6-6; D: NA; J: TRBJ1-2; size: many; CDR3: CASSYSPAAYGYTF; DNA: TGTGCCAGCAGTTACTCCCCGGCGGCCTATGGCTACACCTTC
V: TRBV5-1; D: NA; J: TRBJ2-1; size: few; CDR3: CASSLSFNNEQFF; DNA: TGCGCCAGCAGCTTGAGCTTTAACAATGAGCAGTTCTTC
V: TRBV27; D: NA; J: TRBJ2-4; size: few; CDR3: CASSFQGLTKNIQYF; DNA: TGTGCCAGCAGTTTTCAGGGTTTAACCAAAAACATTCAGTACTTC
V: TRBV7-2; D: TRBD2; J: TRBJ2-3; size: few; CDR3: CASSFSGGAGGTDTQYF; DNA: TGTGCCAGCAGCTTTAGCGGGGGGGCCGGTGGCACAGATACGCAGTATTTT
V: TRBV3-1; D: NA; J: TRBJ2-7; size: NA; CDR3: CASSQGVGDAYEQYF; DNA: TGTGCCAGCAGCCAAGGTGTCGGGGACGCCTACGAGCAGTACTTC
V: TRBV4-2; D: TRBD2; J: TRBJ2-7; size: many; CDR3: CASSPHGAGALYEQYF; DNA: TGTGCCAGCAGCCCCCACGGAGCGGGGGCTCTCTACGAGCAGTACTTC
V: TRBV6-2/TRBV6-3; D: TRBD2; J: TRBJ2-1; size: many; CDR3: CASSYRGAGATYNEQFF; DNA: TGTGCCAGCAGTTACAGGGGAGCGGGGGCGACCTACAATGAGCAGTTCTTC
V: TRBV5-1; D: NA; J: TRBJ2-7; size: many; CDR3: CASSLGLLAGAYEQYF; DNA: TGCGCCAGCAGCTTAGGGTTGCTGGCAGGGGCCTACGAGCAGTACTTC
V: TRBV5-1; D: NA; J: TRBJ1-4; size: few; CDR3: CASSRQDATNEKLFF; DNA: TGCGCCAGCAGCCGACAGGATGCAACTAATGAAAAACTGTTTTTT
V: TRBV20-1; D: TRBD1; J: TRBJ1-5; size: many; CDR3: CSADRANQPQHF; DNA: TGCAGTGCCGACAGGGCTAACCAGCCCCAGCATTTT
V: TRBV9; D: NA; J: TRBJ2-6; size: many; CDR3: CASSRDGVSGANVLTF; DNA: TGTGCCAGCAGCCGGGACGGAGTCTCTGGGGCCAACGTCCTGACTTTC
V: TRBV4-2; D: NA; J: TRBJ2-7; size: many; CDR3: CASSQSLAYEQYF; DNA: TGTGCCAGCAGCCAATCACTAGCCTACGAGCAGTACTTC
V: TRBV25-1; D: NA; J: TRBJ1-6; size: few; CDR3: CASSESDRNNSPLHF; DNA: TGTGCCAGCAGTGAATCTGACAGGAATAATTCACCCCTCCACTTT
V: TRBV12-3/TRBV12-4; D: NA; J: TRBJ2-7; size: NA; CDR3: CASSHRDDPYEQYF; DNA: TGTGCCAGCAGTCACCGGGACGACCCCTACGAGCAGTACTTC
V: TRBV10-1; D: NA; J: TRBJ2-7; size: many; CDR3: CASSPSLQGPYEQYF; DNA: TGCGCCAGCAGTCCGTCCCTTCAGGGACCCTACGAGCAGTACTTC
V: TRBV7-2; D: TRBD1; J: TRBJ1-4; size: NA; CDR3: CASSAKRWRGLRINATNEKLFF; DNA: TGTGCCAGCAGCGCTAAAAGGTGGAGGGGGCTTAGAATCAACGCAACTAATGAAAAACTGTTTTTT